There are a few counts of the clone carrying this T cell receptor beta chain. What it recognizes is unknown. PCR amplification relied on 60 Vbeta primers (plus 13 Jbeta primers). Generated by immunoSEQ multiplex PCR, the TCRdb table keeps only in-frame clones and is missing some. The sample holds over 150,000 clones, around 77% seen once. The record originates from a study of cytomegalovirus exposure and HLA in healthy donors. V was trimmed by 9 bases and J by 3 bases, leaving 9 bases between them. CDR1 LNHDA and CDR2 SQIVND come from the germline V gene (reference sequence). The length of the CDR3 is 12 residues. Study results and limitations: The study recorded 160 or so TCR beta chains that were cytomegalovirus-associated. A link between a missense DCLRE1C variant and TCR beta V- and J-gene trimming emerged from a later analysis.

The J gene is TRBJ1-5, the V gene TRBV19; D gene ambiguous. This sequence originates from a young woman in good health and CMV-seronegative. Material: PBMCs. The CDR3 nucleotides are TGTGCCAGCGGACTGATCAATCAGCCCCAGCATTTT. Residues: CASGLINQPQHF.